This TCR beta chain was profiled in a study of CD8 T cells in Susac syndrome. This CDR3 is 14 amino acids long. The ends lost 5 bases at V and 4 bases at J; junction bases unmatched: 5. Germline lookup yields CDR1 SGHTA and CDR2 FQGNSA. An amount of RNA that ranged from about 0.45 to 1 ug was reverse transcribed with random hexamers. Each CDR3 protein gets one entry after TCRdb re-called the immunoSEQ multiplex PCR reads with MiXCR. The repertoire consists of some 130,000 distinct CDR3 sequences, with 90% to 95% occurring once and the leading ten covering more than 0.095%. The V gene is TRBV7-2, the J gene TRBJ2-3; TRBD2 agrees at 8 bases. The clonotype was recovered from a human donor in good health. The sample comprised CD4+ T cells from PBMCs. The CDR3 DNA reads as TGTGCCAGCAGCGTTGGACTAGCAGCAGATACGCAGTATTTT. Amino acids: CASSVGLAADTQYF.